Below, one T cell receptor beta chain is given with its context. Data came from immunoSEQ multiplex PCR; TCRdb stores just in-frame clones and leaves some out. The repertoire holds about 2.1 million clones, with about 94% as singletons. Naive-designated CD8 cells lacked CD45RO, were positively enriched for CCR7, and omitted terminally differentiated effector memory CD45RA+ cells. The sample comes from a study of shared clonotypes between healthy human individuals. CDR3 length: 14 residues. Looked up from germline, CDR1 is SQVTM and CDR2 is ANQGSEA. V was pared by 6 bases and J by 1 base, with 4 bases of the junction left unmatched.

Specimen: naive CD8+ T cells from PBMCs. This chain uses TRBV29-1 with TRBJ2-1; 9 bases line up with TRBD1. This clonotype was sampled from a young man in good health. Some clones in this sample may be carry-over from other donors' samples. The CDR3 spells CSVDGTGSYNEQFF. For the CDR3, the DNA is TGCAGCGTGGACGGGACAGGGTCCTACAATGAGCAGTTCTTC.